This entry features one T cell receptor beta chain sequence. Data came from immunoSEQ multiplex PCR; TCRdb stores just in-frame clones and leaves some out. Of around 1,100,000 clones listed, 77% are singletons. The CDR3 consists of 18 residues. Per germline, CDR1 MDHEN and CDR2 SYDVKM. V lost 3 bases and J 0 bases, leaving 20 bases between the germline ends. The data stem from a study of shared clonotypes between healthy human individuals. Sequenced input: memory CD4+ T cells from PBMCs. Noted subset: CD45RA-negative fraction. This chain links TRBV28 with TRBJ1-2; no reliable D call. The TCR comes from a man between 18 and 35 years old in good health. Some clones in this sample may be carry-over from other donors' samples. The CDR3 sequence: CASSFHGTGKWSNYGYTF. In DNA, the CDR3 is TGTGCCAGCAGTTTTCATGGTACCGGGAAGTGGTCTAACTATGGCTACACCTTC.